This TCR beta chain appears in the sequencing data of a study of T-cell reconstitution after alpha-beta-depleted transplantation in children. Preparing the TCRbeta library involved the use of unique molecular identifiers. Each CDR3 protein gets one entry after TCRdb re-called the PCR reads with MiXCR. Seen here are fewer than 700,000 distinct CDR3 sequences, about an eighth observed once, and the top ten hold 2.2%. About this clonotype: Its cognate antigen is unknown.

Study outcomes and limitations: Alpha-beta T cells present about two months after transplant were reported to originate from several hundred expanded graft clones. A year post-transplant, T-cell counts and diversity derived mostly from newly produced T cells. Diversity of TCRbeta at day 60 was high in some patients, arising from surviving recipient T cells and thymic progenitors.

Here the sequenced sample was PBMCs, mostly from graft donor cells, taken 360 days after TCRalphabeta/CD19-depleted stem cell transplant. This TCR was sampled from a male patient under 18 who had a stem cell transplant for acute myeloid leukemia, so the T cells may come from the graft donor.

The CDR3 loop is CSAWTGRFEKLFF. CDR3 DNA: TGCAGTGCTTGGACAGGGCGATTCGAAAAACTGTTTTTT. The chain is built from TRBV20-1 and TRBJ1-4; 8 bases align to TRBD1. The CDR3 is 13 residues long. With V trimmed by 5 bases and J by 8 bases, 7 bases remained unmatched. Germline-derived CDR1 and CDR2 are DFQATT and SNEGSKA (reference sequence).